This is a list of T cell receptor beta chains from one sample in a study of OX40 agonist ivuxolimab in advanced cancers. Using immunoSEQ multiplex PCR, the repertoire was profiled, and TCRdb retains in-frame clones only, with some absent. The table lists about 46,000 clones, more than 70% of them singletons, with 0.5% to 0.65% in the top ten. The sample here was CD4+ or CD8+ T cells sorted from blood, taken in a trial of the OX40 agonist ivuxolimab. All receptors come from an adult with an advanced solid tumor such as melanoma, head and neck, liver or kidney cancer. The conserved cysteine and the conserved F or W are not part of the CDR3 here. Fields, in order: D gene, V gene, CDR3 protein. A D gene is named only where the DNA matches it firmly.

TRBD2 | TRBV5-1 | ASSLLAATGELF
TRBD2 | TRBV7-8 | ASRSASGVYNEQF
TRBD1 | TRBV25-1 | ASSPRGGQGGFGELF
. | TRBV15 | ATEDFRFHGELF
. | TRBV14 | ASSQVTGSYEQY
TRBD1 | TRBV25-1 | ASSEDRVFPEAF
. | TRBV5-1 | ASSRSGGGEQY
. | TRBV27 | ASGAGTSFYEQY
TRBD1 | TRBV5-1 | ASSPRTGGNYGYT
. | TRBV9 | ASSTTGFSFTDTQY
TRBD1 | TRBV11-3 | ASSFGTVTYEQY
. | TRBV5-1 | ASSPTGRETQY
. | TRBV5-6 | ASSITGYTDTQY
. | TRBV20-1 | SIAKNIQY
. | TRBV7-9 | ASSLTANQPQH
. | TRBV30 | AWSRDNEKLF
TRBD2 | TRBV7-8 | ASIPEPSGSREQY
. | TRBV2 | ASSMTAVNEKLF
TRBD2 | TRBV5-1 | ASSLAPSGRAFETQY
. | TRBV5-4 | ASSLDDTQY
. | TRBV5-4 | ASSADPPSSYNEQF
. | TRBV5-1 | ASRRGTFNYGYT
. | TRBV11-3 | ASSPGGLNTEAF
. | TRBV27 | ASKGLTWGYGYT
. | TRBV5-5 | ASSLFLSSTGYEQY
. | TRBV4-2 | ASSQVGGGETQY
. | TRBV7-6 | ASGKGGYEQY
. | TRBV28 | ASSPSSGIVYEQY
. | TRBV2 | ASSEGQSYYGYT
TRBD2 | TRBV19 | ASGTSGTAGELF
TRBD2 | TRBV28 | ASSSSGLADTDTQY
TRBD2 | TRBV5-1 | ASSLVAGGPYEQY
. | TRBV15 | ATSRDLGDTEAF
. | TRBV5-1 | ASSLGYPRNEQY
. | TRBV10-2 | ASTDSYEQY
. | TRBV20-1 | SAKNRVEQY
TRBD2 | TRBV5-4 | ASSSRLAGYNEQF
TRBD2 | TRBV19 | ASEPRGSGGIRHEQY
. | TRBV14 | ASSQVTRGGYT
. | TRBV5-4 | ASSLGEGFGSYT
TRBD2 | TRBV7-8 | ASSLVREVGTQY
. | TRBV29-1 | SAKDYGPSNEQF
. | TRBV2 | ASSLLGLGNEQF
TRBD1 | TRBV5-8 | ASRWTGGPTNEQF
. | TRBV19 | ASRTASRATEAF
. | TRBV10-3 | AISEMGFEANVLT
. | TRBV19 | ASSPVPGTKLF
TRBD2 | TRBV28 | ASSLAGINTDTQY
TRBD2 | TRBV2 | ASSGTSGLTQY
TRBD1 | TRBV2 | ASTGTGGLYEQY
. | TRBV25-1 | ASSESGVSEQY
TRBD2 | TRBV7-9 | ASSPRALAGVRGRETQY
. | TRBV27 | ASSLSSASAYEQY
. | TRBV21-1 | ASSYQGLAGVADTQY